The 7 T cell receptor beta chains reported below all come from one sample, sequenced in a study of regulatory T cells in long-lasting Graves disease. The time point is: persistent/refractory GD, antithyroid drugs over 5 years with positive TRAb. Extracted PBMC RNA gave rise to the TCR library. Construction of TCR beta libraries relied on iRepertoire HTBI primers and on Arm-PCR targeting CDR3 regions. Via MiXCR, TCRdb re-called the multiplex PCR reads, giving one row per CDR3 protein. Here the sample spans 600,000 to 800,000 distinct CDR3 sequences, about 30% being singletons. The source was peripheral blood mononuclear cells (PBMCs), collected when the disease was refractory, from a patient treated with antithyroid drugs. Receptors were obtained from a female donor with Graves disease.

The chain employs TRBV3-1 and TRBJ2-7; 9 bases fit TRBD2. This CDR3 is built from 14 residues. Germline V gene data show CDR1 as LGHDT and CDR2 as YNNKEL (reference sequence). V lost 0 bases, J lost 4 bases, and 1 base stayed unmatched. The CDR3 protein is CASSQDAGGYEQYF. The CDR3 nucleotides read TGTGCCAGCAGCCAAGATGCGGGGGGGTACGAGCAGTACTTC.

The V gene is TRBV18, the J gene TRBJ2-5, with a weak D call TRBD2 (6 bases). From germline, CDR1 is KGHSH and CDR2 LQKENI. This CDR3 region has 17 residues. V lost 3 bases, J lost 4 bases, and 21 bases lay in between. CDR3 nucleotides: TGTGCCAGCTCACCCTTGAGCGGAGGGTCCCCAAGAGAGACCCAGTACTTC. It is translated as CASSPLSGGSPRETQYF.

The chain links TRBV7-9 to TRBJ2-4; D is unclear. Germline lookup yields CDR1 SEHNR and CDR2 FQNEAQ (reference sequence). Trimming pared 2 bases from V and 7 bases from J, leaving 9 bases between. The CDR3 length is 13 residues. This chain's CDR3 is CASSLTLGNIQYF. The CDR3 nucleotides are TGTGCCAGCAGCTTAACGCTCGGTAACATTCAGTACTTC.

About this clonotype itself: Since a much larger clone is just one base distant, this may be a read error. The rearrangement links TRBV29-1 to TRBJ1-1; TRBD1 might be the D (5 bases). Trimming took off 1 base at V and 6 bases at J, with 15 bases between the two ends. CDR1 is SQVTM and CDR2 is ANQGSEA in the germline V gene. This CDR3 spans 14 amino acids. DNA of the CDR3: TGCAGCGTTGAAGTGACACAGGACGTTCCTGAAGCTTTCTTT. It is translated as CSVEVTQDVPEAFF.

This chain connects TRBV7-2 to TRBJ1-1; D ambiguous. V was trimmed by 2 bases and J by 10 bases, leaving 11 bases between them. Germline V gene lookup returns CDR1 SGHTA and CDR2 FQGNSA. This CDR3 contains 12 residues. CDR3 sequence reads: CASSLKGARAFF. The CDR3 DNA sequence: TGTGCCAGCAGCTTAAAGGGAGCAAGAGCTTTCTTT.

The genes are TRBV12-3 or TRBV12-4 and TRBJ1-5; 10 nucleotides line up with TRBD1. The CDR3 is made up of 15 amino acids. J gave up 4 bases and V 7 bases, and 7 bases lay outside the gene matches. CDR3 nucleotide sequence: TGTGCCAGCACCCTAGGGGACAGGGGAAATCAGCCCCAGCATTTT. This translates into CASTLGDRGNQPQHF.

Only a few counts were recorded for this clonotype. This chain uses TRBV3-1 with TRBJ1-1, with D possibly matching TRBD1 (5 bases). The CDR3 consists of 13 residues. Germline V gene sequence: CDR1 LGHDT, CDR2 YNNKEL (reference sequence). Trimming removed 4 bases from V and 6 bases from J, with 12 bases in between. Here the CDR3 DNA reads TGTGCCAGCAGCCGTCGGGACCCCGCTGAAGCTTTCTTT. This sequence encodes CASSRRDPAEAFF.